This T cell receptor (beta chain) was identified in a study of blood T cell repertoires in COVID-19 (dated by TCRdb to the early 2020s). Broadly, across the study: The collaborator samples originated in the United States, Italy and Spain and spanned the acute and convalescent phases of COVID-19. The prospective study material was composed of cDNA or gDNA derived from T cells, B-cell-depleted T cells, or PBMCs. The dataset comprised deeply sampled blood TCRbeta repertoires from subjects exposed to, actively infected with, or recovered from COVID-19. The repertoires were released in a freely available public database intended as a resource for research on the immune response to SARS-CoV-2. Samples were obtained from the ongoing ImmuneRACE study (first 160 participants) and from some 1,200 subjects provided by 6 global collaborators. Sample metadata almost always included a de-identified subject ID, COVID-19 status, age in years and sex. Where HLA class I and class II types were available, the types were taken from metadata supplied by the sample provider, not from assay-based typing.

Turning to this clone: The specificity of this receptor is unknown. Base qualities are not at hand, and no much larger clone is one base apart.

The CDR3 contains 13 residues, cysteine and phenylalanine counted. Just the 39-base CDR3 DNA is kept, in frame starting at base 1. The germline V gene provides CDR1 SGHDT and CDR2 YYEEEE. V gives up 3 bases and J gives up 0 bases, and the segment between their germline ends measures 6 bases. Results and caveats for the whole study, not just this receptor: The amount of clinical and demographic metadata varied by source and participant and was provided uncurated.

TCRbeta CDR3 regions were amplified from genomic DNA by means of the immunoSEQ Assay, a bias-controlled multiplex PCR. As for the authors' bioinformatics: The number of nucleated cells in each sample was estimated by amplification of reference gene primers within the assay. To quantify the absolute abundance of each unique TCRbeta CDR3 rearrangement, sequence reads were collapsed and filtered. Productive Simpson clonality was computed per sample as the square root of Simpson's diversity index over productive rearrangements. TCRdb provides this immuneACCESS table in a form limited to in-frame rearrangements. Some clones are lacking; in checked studies, under half of them reflect an unresolved V gene, and why the rest are absent is not known. D and trimming come from the DNA, and the V and J calls and clone size come from that table. The sample table contains a few hundred thousand clones; only one count was recorded for approximately 81% of them. The top ten clones comprise roughly 3.6% of the sample.

The collaborating institutions used their own protocols to collect whole blood in K2EDTA tubes. For TCRbeta analysis, collaborators shipped samples as frozen whole blood, isolated PBMCs, or DNA extracted from either of those sample types. The origin of this receptor is a woman aged 18-29 years with acute or convalescent COVID-19. The chain uses TRBV5-6 and TRBJ1-2, with the D gene uncertain. Source material: peripheral blood. Here is the DNA: TGTGCCAGCAGCTATAGTGCTAACTATGGCTACACCTTC. The translation is CASSYSANYGYTF.